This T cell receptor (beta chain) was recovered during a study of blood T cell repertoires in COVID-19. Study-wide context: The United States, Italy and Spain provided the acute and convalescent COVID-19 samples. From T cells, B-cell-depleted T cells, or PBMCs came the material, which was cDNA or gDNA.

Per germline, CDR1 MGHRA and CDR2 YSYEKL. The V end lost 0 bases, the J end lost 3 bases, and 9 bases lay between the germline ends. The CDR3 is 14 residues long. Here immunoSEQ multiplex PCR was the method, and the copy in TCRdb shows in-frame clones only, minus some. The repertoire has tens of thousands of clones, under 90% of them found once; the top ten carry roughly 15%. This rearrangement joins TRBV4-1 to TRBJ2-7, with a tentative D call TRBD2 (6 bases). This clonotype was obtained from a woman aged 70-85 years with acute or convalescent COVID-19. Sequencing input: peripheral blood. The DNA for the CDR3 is TGCGCCAGCAGCCAAGATGCGGGGAACTACGAGCAGTACGTC. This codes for CASSQDAGNYEQYV.